The 8 T cell receptor beta chains below all came from one sample that was sequenced in a study of blood T cell repertoires in COVID-19. Assay: immunoSEQ multiplex PCR; the TCRdb copy retains only in-frame clones and omits some. Here the sample spans around 250,000 clones, around 84% being singletons. The specimen sequenced was peripheral blood. The receptors shown here come from a woman aged 70-85 years with active or convalescent COVID-19.

The chain is built from TRBV7-2 and TRBJ1-2; TRBD1 agrees at 9 bases. The V and J ends lost 4 bases and 4 bases, in that order; junction bases with no gene match: 4. The CDR3 runs to 14 residues. Germline V lookup: CDR1 SGHTA, CDR2 FQGNSA. The CDR3 DNA reads as TGTGCCAGCAGCTCCGACAGGGGGGCCTATGGCTACACCTTC. Its translation: CASSSDRGAYGYTF.

The chain links TRBV5-4 to TRBJ2-3, with TRBD1 identical over 9 bases. Germline lookup yields CDR1 SGHNT and CDR2 YYREEE (reference sequence). There are 17 residues in the CDR3. J was trimmed by 2 bases and V by 3 bases; bases with no gene match: 10. CDR3 DNA sequence: TGTGCCAGCAGCTCGACTTTGGACAGGGGTGTCACAGATACGCAGTATTTT. It specifies CASSSTLDRGVTDTQYF.

The CDR3 DNA reads TGTGCCAGTAAGGTCCAGGCCGTGACTGAAGCTTTCTTT. Its protein product is CASKVQAVTEAFF. The chain combines TRBV19 with TRBJ1-1; D is unresolved. The CDR3 has 13 amino acids. V was clipped by 7 bases and J by 5 bases, with 14 bases between them. In germline, CDR1 is LNHDA, CDR2 SQIVND (reference sequence).

The chain combines TRBV5-1 with TRBJ1-1; D uncertain. The V gene's germline CDR1 is SGHRS and CDR2 YFSETQ. The CDR3 runs to 13 residues. Trimming took 0 bases from V and 1 from J, leaving 4 bases between them. The CDR3: CASSLVRNTEAFF. The CDR3 coding sequence is TGCGCCAGCAGCTTGGTCAGGAACACTGAAGCTTTCTTT.

The genes are TRBV3-1 (or the pseudogene TRBV3-2) and TRBJ2-1; TRBD1 matches 8 bases. Germline values: CDR1 LGHDT, CDR2 YNNKEL (reference sequence). The CDR3 has 17 residues. V lost 2 bases to trimming and J lost 5 bases; unmatched junction nucleotides: 11. The DNA of the CDR3 is TGTGCCAGCAGCCAATCCGCGGGGAAGACAGGGGACAATGAGCAGTTCTTC. This gives the protein CASSQSAGKTGDNEQFF.

The genes are TRBV9 and TRBJ2-7; no clear D. The V end lost 3 bases, the J end lost 5 bases, and 12 bases lay between the germline ends. The CDR3 is 13 amino acids. Germline lookup yields CDR1 SGDLS and CDR2 YYNGEE. CDR3 in DNA: TGTGCCAGCAGCGGGGTCACAGAAAACGAGCAGTACTTC. It is translated as CASSGVTENEQYF.

The chain carries TRBV20-1 and TRBJ2-2; D is unclear. Trimming left V 3 bases short and J 7 bases short, with 6 bases between. The CDR3 contains 11 residues. Germline V gene lookup returns CDR1 DFQATT and CDR2 SNEGSKA (reference sequence). CDR3: CSASKHGELFF. CDR3 bases: TGCAGTGCTAGTAAGCACGGGGAGCTGTTTTTT.

V and J are TRBV9 and TRBJ2-5, with D possibly TRBD1 on 6 matching bases. The V end lost 4 bases, the J end lost 4 bases, and 23 bases lay between the germline ends. The germline CDR1 and CDR2 sequences are SGDLS and YYNGEE. The CDR3 has 17 residues. CDR3 amino acids: CASSKGKDSYFGETQYF. The CDR3 nucleotides read TGTGCCAGCAGCAAAGGTAAGGACAGCTACTTTGGAGAGACCCAGTACTTC. The full variable domain, completed using reference TRBV9 and TRBJ2-5, is DSGVTQTPKHLITATGQRVTLRCSPRSGDLSVYWYQQSLDQGLQFLIQYYNGEERAKGNILERFSAQQFPDLHSELNLSSLELGDSALYFCASSKGKDSYFGETQYFGPGTRLLVL.